This T cell receptor beta chain was sequenced in a study of blood T cell repertoires in COVID-19. Sequencing was performed with immunoSEQ multiplex PCR; in TCRdb, only in-frame clones are kept and a portion is missing. The data contain 100,000 to 150,000 clones, about 94% of them singletons. The length of the CDR3 is 15 residues. The trim removed 5 bases at V and 2 bases at J, leaving 5 bases unmatched. Germline V gene sequence: CDR1 MDHEN, CDR2 SYDVKM. In Seattle, patients joined the study during active infection and were tracked longitudinally. The clonotype comes from a man aged 50-60 years with COVID-19, enrolled during active disease. The genes are TRBV28 and TRBJ1-4; 7 positions match TRBD1. What was sequenced was peripheral blood. The CDR3 spells CASSPTGATNEKLFF. As DNA, the CDR3 is TGTGCCAGCAGTCCCACAGGGGCCACTAATGAAAAACTGTTTTTT.